This paragraph reports one T cell receptor (beta chain). Its target is not known. This sample was included in a study of T-cell memory formation after mild COVID-19. Regarding the study as a whole: CD4/CD8 balance held among clones contracting day 15 to 85, and later expanders leaned CD4+.

From the 5' RACE reads, TCRdb called clonotypes with MiXCR, one entry per CDR3 protein. The data contain around 340,000 distinct CDR3 sequences, 15% to 20% of them seen just once; the ten biggest clones take up 20% to 25%. Germline lookup yields CDR1 SQVTM and CDR2 ANQGSEA. Deletions cut 0 bases from V and 9 bases from J, with 9 bases between. This CDR3 contains 11 residues. The rearrangement links TRBV29-1 to TRBJ2-7, with D possibly TRBD2 on 6 matching bases. The specimen sequenced was PBMCs or a T cell subset sorted from them (not recorded which). This sequence was found in a young man who had mild COVID-19 (a few samples of this study predate the infection). Cell type and time point are not known. This CDR3 reads CSVEESEGQYF. As DNA, the CDR3 is TGCAGCGTTGAAGAGTCGGAGGGGCAGTACTTC.